The following is a TCR beta chain sequence with its context. V shed 5 bases and J shed 1 base, with 5 bases lying between them. This CDR3 has 12 amino acids. CDR1 is MGHRA, CDR2 YSYEKL, per germline. This entry comes from a study of blood T cell repertoires in COVID-19. Here immunoSEQ multiplex PCR was the method, and the copy in TCRdb shows in-frame clones only, minus some. This sample has around 57,000 clones; around nine tenths occur once, and the top ten carry about 8.3%. The sample comprised peripheral blood. This sequence was found in a man aged 50 to 59 with active COVID-19. The gene calls are TRBV4-1 and TRBJ1-1; D not certain. CDR3 sequence: CASSTENTEAFF. In nucleotides, the CDR3 is TGCGCCAGCAGCACAGAGAACACTGAAGCTTTCTTT.